The 25 T cell receptor beta chains listed next were all sequenced from one sample in a study of Graves' ophthalmopathy and Graves' hyperthyroidism. RNA transcripts provided the template for amplifying TCR beta CDR3 regions. RT-PCR in the first round used HTBI primers; a second-round multiplex PCR followed. One entry per CDR3 protein results from TCRdb running MiXCR on the multiplex PCR reads. The data contain some 370,000 distinct CDR3 sequences, about 18% of them singletons. The sample was peripheral blood. These TCRs come from an adult woman with stable Graves' hyperthyroidism.

This clonotype occurred many times. The chain has TRBV6-1 and TRBJ2-7; D unclear. Deletions cut 5 bases from V and 3 bases from J, with 14 bases between. The CDR3 is 14 residues long. Germline lookup yields CDR1 MNHNS and CDR2 SASEGT. DNA of the CDR3: TGTGCCAGCAGTAGAAGCCAGGTTTTCTACGAGCAGTACTTC. This encodes CASSRSQVFYEQYF.

The sample holds many counts of this clonotype. The CDR3: CASSYQHLPGQGARDQPQHF. CDR3 in DNA: TGTGCCAGCAGTTACCAACATCTTCCGGGACAGGGGGCTCGGGATCAGCCCCAGCATTTT. V and J are TRBV6-2 or TRBV6-3 and TRBJ1-5; TRBD1 matches 12 bases. The CDR3 spans 20 residues. V gave up 2 bases and J gave up 5 bases; unmatched junction bases: 16. The germline V gene has CDR1 MNHEY and CDR2 SVGEGT.

This clonotype occurred many times. The V call is TRBV5-1, the J call TRBJ2-7, with D unresolved. CDR3 length: 16 amino acids. Germline V gives CDR1 SGHRS, CDR2 YFSETQ. Trimming took off 1 base at V and 2 bases at J, with 16 bases between the two ends. CDR3 coding DNA: TGCGCCAGCAGCTTGAGGCTGTCGGCAGGACCCTACGAGCAGTACTTC. Protein product: CASSLRLSAGPYEQYF.

This clonotype was recorded many times. The V call is TRBV12-5, the J call TRBJ2-5; tentative D call: TRBD2 (6 bases). Germline V CDR1 and CDR2: LGHNT, FRNRAP. Trimming removed 0 bases from V and 5 bases from J, with 13 bases in between. CDR3 length: 15 residues. The CDR3 region has the DNA TGTGCTAGTGGTTTGGTACCGGGGGATCGGGAGACCCAGTACTTC. This translates into CASGLVPGDRETQYF.

This clonotype was seen repeatedly, ten times or more. This chain joins TRBV11-2 and TRBJ2-4; the D gene is possibly TRBD2 (5 bases). The V end was cut by 1 base, the J end by 1 base, with 11 bases between. Germline V gene sequence: CDR1 SGHAT, CDR2 FQNNGV. This CDR3 spans 16 amino acids. The CDR3 bases are TGTGCCAGCAGCTTAGTGGGGAGAGTGGCCAAAAACATTCAGTACTTC. Protein sequence: CASSLVGRVAKNIQYF.

This clonotype was seen only once. The chain is built from TRBV12-3 or TRBV12-4 and TRBJ2-7; weak D call: TRBD1 (6 bases). V was trimmed by 3 bases and J by 3 bases, leaving 18 bases between them. The CDR3 has 16 amino acids. CDR3 sequence (DNA): TGTGCCAGCAGTTTCGACGGGACAAATCTCGGCTACGAGCAGTACTTC. Translating gives CASSFDGTNLGYEQYF.

This clonotype was recorded at least ten times. The chain recombines TRBV11-2 with TRBJ2-7, with 8 bases aligning to TRBD2. CDR3 length equals 15 residues. The V gene's germline CDR1 is SGHAT and CDR2 FQNNGV. Trimming took 3 bases from V and 4 from J; bases not matched to a gene: 8. The CDR3: CASSLSSGELYEQYF. The CDR3 nucleotides read TGTGCCAGCAGCTTGAGTAGCGGGGAGCTATACGAGCAGTACTTC.

This clonotype was detected many times. The rearrangement links TRBV20-1 to TRBJ2-7; 7 bases fit TRBD2. Germline V gene sequence: CDR1 DFQATT, CDR2 SNEGSKA (reference sequence). J lost 4 bases, V lost 0 bases, and 15 bases had no gene match. The CDR3 runs 17 residues. The CDR3 reads CSARDPRGGARSYEQYF. CDR3 coding DNA: TGCAGTGCTAGAGACCCCCGCGGGGGAGCTCGAAGTTACGAGCAGTACTTC.

This chain uses TRBV7-9 with TRBJ1-2; maybe TRBD1 (5 bases). V was cut by 1 base and J by 8 bases, with 5 bases left in between. Looked up from germline, CDR1 is SEHNR and CDR2 is FQNEAQ (reference sequence). The length of the CDR3 is 11 residues. CDR3 amino acids: CASSLGTGYTF. CDR3 DNA: TGTGCCAGCAGCTTAGGGACAGGCTACACCTTC.

In this sample, this clonotype turned up many times. The chain has TRBV6-1 and TRBJ1-5; 7 bases align to TRBD1. Trimming at V came to 5 bases and at J to 4 bases, leaving 11 bases not matched to a gene. CDR1 is MNHNS, CDR2 SASEGT, per germline. The CDR3 consists of 16 residues. In nucleotides, the CDR3 is TGTGCCAGCAGTCCTAACCCGACAGGGAGAAATCAGCCCCAGCATTTT. Translated, it gives CASSPNPTGRNQPQHF.

This clonotype occurred many times. The chain uses TRBV6-1 and TRBJ2-7; 12 nucleotides agree with TRBD2. CDR1 and CDR2 from the germline V gene are MNHNS and SASEGT. Losses at the gene ends were 7 bases for V and 1 base for J; bases not matched to a gene: 8. There are 16 residues in the CDR3. This chain's CDR3 is CASTHWTSGKSYEQYF. The CDR3 bases are TGTGCCAGCACCCATTGGACTAGCGGGAAATCCTACGAGCAGTACTTC.

This clonotype has a count of ten or more. The V and J genes are TRBV11-2 and TRBJ2-7; no firm D call. Per germline, CDR1 SGHAT and CDR2 FQNNGV. The CDR3 consists of 11 residues. V lost 7 bases to trimming and J lost 1 base, with 5 bases between them. For the CDR3, the DNA is TGTGCCAGCAACTTTTCCTACGAGCAGTACTTC. Translated, it gives CASNFSYEQYF.

The chain recombines TRBV28 with TRBJ1-2, with 7 bases fitting TRBD1. This CDR3 contains 17 residues. V was pared by 5 bases and J by 2 bases, with 14 bases of the junction left unmatched. Looked up from germline, CDR1 is MDHEN and CDR2 is SYDVKM. CDR3 in amino acids: CASSEGGRVGFNYGYTF. CDR3 sequence (DNA): TGTGCCAGCAGTGAAGGGGGCAGGGTGGGGTTCAACTATGGCTACACCTTC.

This clonotype came up many times. The rearrangement uses TRBV20-1 and TRBJ1-2, with D perhaps TRBD1 (6 bases). Trimming removed 6 bases from V and 4 bases from J, with 9 bases in between. This CDR3 spans 11 amino acids. Germline V gene lookup returns CDR1 DFQATT and CDR2 SNEGSKA (reference sequence). CDR3 DNA: TGCAGTGCGGCGGGGGCCTATGGCTACACCTTC. Translating it yields CSAAGAYGYTF.

This chain links TRBV12-3 or TRBV12-4 with TRBJ2-2; weak D call: TRBD1 (6 bases). CDR3 length equals 15 residues. The ends were cut back, 5 bases at V and 4 bases at J, with 14 bases in the middle. CDR3 region: CASSSRDKSTGELFF. In nucleotides, the CDR3 is TGTGCCAGCAGTAGCCGGGACAAGTCCACCGGGGAGCTGTTTTTT.

In its sample, this clonotype was seen many times. The J gene is TRBJ2-5, the V gene TRBV10-1, with TRBD1 matching over 8 bases. Germline V gene sequence: CDR1 WNHNN, CDR2 SYGVQD (reference sequence). The CDR3 loop spans 15 amino acids. V shed 3 bases, J shed 1 base, and the junction held 4 bases outside the gene matches. The CDR3 DNA reads as TGCGCCAGCAGTGATTTCAGGGGGCTCCAAGAGACCCAGTACTTC. This codes for CASSDFRGLQETQYF.

This clonotype came up many times. CDR3 sequence: CASSRSGQGARYEQYF. CDR3 nucleotides: TGTGCCAGCAGTAGATCGGGACAGGGGGCCCGCTACGAGCAGTACTTC. The rearrangement uses TRBV2 and TRBJ2-7, with 12 bases matching TRBD1. J lost 3 bases, V lost 5 bases, and 8 bases had no gene match. The CDR3 length is 16 residues. Germline V CDR1 and CDR2: SNHLY, FYNNEI. The full variable domain, its missing parts supplied by reference TRBV2 and TRBJ2-7, is EPEVTQTPSHQVTQMGQEVILRCVPISNHLYFYWYRQILGQKVEFLVSFYNNEISEKSEIFDDQFSVERPDGSNFTLKIRSTKLEDSAMYFCASSRSGQGARYEQYFGPGTRLTVT.

This clonotype has a count of ten or more. The chain links TRBV12-3 or TRBV12-4 to TRBJ2-7, with 11 bases lining up with TRBD2. The V gene end was trimmed by 6 bases and the J gene end by 3 bases; junction bases not matched to a gene: 4. This CDR3 is built from 14 residues. CDR3 DNA: TGTGCCAGCAGCATAGCGGGAGGGTTCTACGAGCAGTACTTC. Its translation: CASSIAGGFYEQYF.

At least ten counts were recorded for this clonotype. V and J are TRBV7-9 and TRBJ2-2; 9 bases map to TRBD1. V shed 5 bases, J shed 5 bases, and the junction held 6 bases outside the gene matches. The CDR3 consists of 15 residues. Germline values: CDR1 SEHNR, CDR2 FQNEAQ (reference sequence). The CDR3 DNA sequence: TGTGCCAGCAGCCCTGGGACAGGGATGACCGGGGAGCTGTTTTTT. Translated, it gives CASSPGTGMTGELFF.

This clonotype was detected only a few times. It is likely a read error, because the conserved phenylalanine at the end of the CDR3 is missing. J is TRBJ1-1 and V is TRBV5-5; D gene ambiguous. Germline CDR1 is SGHKS and CDR2 is YYEKEE (reference sequence). This CDR3 has 14 amino acids. The ends were cut back, 4 bases at V and 1 base at J, with 11 bases in the middle. CDR3 nucleotide sequence: TGTGCCAGCAGCCCTGACTGGGCGAACACTGAAGCTTTCCTT. This sequence encodes CASSPDWANTEAFL.

This clonotype was detected many times. The genes are TRBV6-5 and TRBJ1-5; 7 nucleotides agree with TRBD1. The length of the CDR3 is 16 residues. CDR1 is MNHEY and CDR2 is SVGAGI in the germline V gene. Germline trimming cut 4 bases from V and 1 base from J; bases unmatched to any gene: 7. The CDR3 sequence is CASSSLNRGSNQPQHF. CDR3 DNA sequence: TGTGCCAGCAGTTCTCTCAACAGGGGCAGCAATCAGCCCCAGCATTTT.

V is TRBV20-1 and J is TRBJ1-2, with D hard to call. The V gene's germline CDR1 is DFQATT and CDR2 SNEGSKA (reference sequence). The CDR3 is 11 residues long. The germline V and J ends were trimmed by 5 bases and 6 bases, with 10 bases remaining between them. The CDR3 DNA sequence: TGCAGTGCTGGGAGCGGTGATGGCTACACCTTC. This gives the protein CSAGSGDGYTF.

This clonotype was seen many times. The chain is built from TRBV11-2 and TRBJ2-5; no clear D. Trimming cost V 1 base and J 2 bases, with 11 bases left between them. This CDR3 has 15 amino acids. Germline CDR1 reads SGHAT; CDR2 reads FQNNGV. CDR3 nucleotide sequence: TGTGCCAGCAGCTTAGTTGCGTCCAGACAAGAGACCCAGTACTTC. Protein product: CASSLVASRQETQYF.

This clonotype has ten or more counts. This rearrangement joins TRBV6-5 to TRBJ1-5, with TRBD1 as a possible D gene (6 bases). V lost 8 bases and J 5 bases, leaving 22 bases between the germline ends. The germline V gene encodes CDR1 MNHEY and CDR2 SVGAGI. This CDR3 region has 16 residues. The CDR3 sequence: CASGRDTVAHYQPQHF. The CDR3 nucleotides read TGTGCCAGCGGCCGGGACACCGTCGCCCATTATCAGCCCCAGCATTTT.

This clonotype was seen repeatedly, ten times or more. The chain recombines TRBV29-1 with TRBJ2-7; TRBD2 is a possible D gene (6 bases). In germline, CDR1 is SQVTM, CDR2 ANQGSEA. The CDR3 contains 13 residues. V was pared by 3 bases and J by 0 bases, with 9 bases between. The CDR3 DNA reads as TGCAGCGTTGACGTCGGGAGCTCCTACGAGCAGTACTTC. Its protein product is CSVDVGSSYEQYF.